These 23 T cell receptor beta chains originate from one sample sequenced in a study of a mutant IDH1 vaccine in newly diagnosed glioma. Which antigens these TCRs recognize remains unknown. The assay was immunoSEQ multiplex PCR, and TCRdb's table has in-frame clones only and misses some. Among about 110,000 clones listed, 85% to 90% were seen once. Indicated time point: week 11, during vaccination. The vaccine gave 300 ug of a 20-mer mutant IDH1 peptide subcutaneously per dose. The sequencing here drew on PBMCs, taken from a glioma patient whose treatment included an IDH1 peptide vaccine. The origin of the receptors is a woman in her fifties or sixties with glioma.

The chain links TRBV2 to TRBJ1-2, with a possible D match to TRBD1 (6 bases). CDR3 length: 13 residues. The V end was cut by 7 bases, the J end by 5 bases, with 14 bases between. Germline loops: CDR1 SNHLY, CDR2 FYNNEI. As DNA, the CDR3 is TGTGCCAGCACCCAACAGGGAGTTTATGGCTACACCTTC. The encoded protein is CASTQQGVYGYTF.

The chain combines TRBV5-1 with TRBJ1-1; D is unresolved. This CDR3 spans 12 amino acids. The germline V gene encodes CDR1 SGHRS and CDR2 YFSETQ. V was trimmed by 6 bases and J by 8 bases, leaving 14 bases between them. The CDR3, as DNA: TGCGCCAGCAAGGGAGGGTTTGGAGAAGCTTTCTTT. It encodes CASKGGFGEAFF.

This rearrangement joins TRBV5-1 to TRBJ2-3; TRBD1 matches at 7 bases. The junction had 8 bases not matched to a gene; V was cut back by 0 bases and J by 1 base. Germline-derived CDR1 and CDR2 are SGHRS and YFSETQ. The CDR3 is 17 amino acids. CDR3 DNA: TGCGCCAGCAGCTTGGTTAGTAACAGGGGTCGCACAGATACGCAGTATTTT. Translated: CASSLVSNRGRTDTQYF.

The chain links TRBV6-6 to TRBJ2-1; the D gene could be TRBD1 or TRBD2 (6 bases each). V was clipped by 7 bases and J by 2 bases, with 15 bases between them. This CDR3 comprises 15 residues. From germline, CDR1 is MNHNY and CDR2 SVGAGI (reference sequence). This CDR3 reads CASTAPGAAYNEQFF. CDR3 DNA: TGTGCCAGCACCGCCCCGGGGGCAGCCTACAATGAGCAGTTCTTC.

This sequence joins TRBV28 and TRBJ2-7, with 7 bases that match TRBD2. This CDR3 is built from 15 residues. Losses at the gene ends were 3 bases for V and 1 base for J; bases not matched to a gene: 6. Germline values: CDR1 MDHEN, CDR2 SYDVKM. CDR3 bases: TGTGCCAGCAGTTTCTTTCTAGCGGCTTCCTACGAGCAGTACTTC. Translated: CASSFFLAASYEQYF.

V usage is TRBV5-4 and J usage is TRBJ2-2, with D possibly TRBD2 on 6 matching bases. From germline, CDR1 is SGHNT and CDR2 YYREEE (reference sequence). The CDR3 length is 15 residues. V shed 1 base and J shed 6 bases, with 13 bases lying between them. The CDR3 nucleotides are TGTGCCAGCAGCTTGAGTTTTCGGGGGTCCGGGGAGCTGTTTTTT. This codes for CASSLSFRGSGELFF.

The CDR3 DNA follows: TGTGCCAGCTTTGACAGGGGGCGGAACACAGATACGCAGTATTTT. It yields the protein CASFDRGRNTDTQYF. The V and J genes are TRBV5-4 and TRBJ2-3; 10 bases fit TRBD1. V trimming: 7 bases; J trimming: 2 bases; junction bases outside the gene matches: 7. Germline assignment: CDR1 SGHNT and CDR2 YYREEE (reference sequence). CDR3 size: 15 residues. Complete variable domain (other parts from reference TRBV5-4 and TRBJ2-3): ETGVTQSPTHLIKTRGQQVTLRCSSQSGHNTVSWYQQALGQGPQFIFQYYREEENGRGNFPPRFSGLQFPNYSSELNVNALELDDSALYLCASFDRGRNTDTQYFGPGTRLTVL.

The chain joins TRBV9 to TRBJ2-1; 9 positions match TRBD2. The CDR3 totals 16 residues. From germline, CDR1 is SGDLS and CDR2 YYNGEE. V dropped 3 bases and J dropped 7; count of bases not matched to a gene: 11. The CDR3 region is CASSGYGSGSGNEQFF. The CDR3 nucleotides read TGTGCCAGCAGCGGTTACGGTAGCGGGAGTGGTAATGAGCAGTTCTTC.

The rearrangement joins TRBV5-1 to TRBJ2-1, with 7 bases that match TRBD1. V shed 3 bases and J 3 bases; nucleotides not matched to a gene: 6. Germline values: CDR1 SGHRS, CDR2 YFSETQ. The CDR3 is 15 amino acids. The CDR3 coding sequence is TGCGCCAGCAGCTCCCAGGGGGACAGCTACAATGAGCAGTTCTTC. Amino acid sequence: CASSSQGDSYNEQFF.

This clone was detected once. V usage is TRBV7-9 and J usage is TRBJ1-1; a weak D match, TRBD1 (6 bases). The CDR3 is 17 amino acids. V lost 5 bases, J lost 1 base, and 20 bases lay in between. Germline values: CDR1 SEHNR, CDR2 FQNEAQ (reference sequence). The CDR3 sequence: CASSPKGQGSKNTEAFF. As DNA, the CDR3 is TGTGCCAGCAGCCCAAAGGGGCAGGGGTCTAAGAACACTGAAGCTTTCTTT.

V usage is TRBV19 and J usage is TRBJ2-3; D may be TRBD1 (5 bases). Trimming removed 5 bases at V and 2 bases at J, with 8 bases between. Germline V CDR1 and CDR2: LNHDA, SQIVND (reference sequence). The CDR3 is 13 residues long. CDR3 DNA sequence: TGTGCCAGTAGTTCCAGGGCCACAGATACGCAGTATTTT. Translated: CASSSRATDTQYF. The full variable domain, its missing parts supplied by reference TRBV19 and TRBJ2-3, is DGGITQSPKYLFRKEGQNVTLSCEQNLNHDAMYWYRQDPGQGLRLIYYSQIVNDFQKGDIAEGYSVSREKKESFPLTVTSAQKNPTAFYLCASSSRATDTQYFGPGTRLTVL.

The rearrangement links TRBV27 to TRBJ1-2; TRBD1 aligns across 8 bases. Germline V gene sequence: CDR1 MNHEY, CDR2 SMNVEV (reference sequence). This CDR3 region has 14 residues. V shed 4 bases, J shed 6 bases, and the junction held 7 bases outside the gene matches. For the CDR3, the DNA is TGTGCCAGCAGTTCCCCAGGGGGCTTTCATGGCTACACCTTC. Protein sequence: CASSSPGGFHGYTF.

In nucleotides, the CDR3 is TGTGCCAGCAGTAAAGGACTAGCGGGAGGTACCGGGGAGCTGTTTTTT. It codes for CASSKGLAGGTGELFF. The chain has TRBV27 and TRBJ2-2, with TRBD2 matching over 14 bases. Germline V gene data show CDR1 as MNHEY and CDR2 as SMNVEV (reference sequence). The CDR3 runs to 16 residues. V gave up 5 bases and J gave up 5 bases; unmatched junction bases: 4.

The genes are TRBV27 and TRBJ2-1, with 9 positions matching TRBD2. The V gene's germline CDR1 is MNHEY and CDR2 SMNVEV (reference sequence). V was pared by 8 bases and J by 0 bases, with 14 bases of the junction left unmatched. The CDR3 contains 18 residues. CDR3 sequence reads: CASSTSILAGTSYNEQFF. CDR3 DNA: TGTGCCAGCTCGACATCGATACTAGCGGGTACCTCCTACAATGAGCAGTTCTTC.

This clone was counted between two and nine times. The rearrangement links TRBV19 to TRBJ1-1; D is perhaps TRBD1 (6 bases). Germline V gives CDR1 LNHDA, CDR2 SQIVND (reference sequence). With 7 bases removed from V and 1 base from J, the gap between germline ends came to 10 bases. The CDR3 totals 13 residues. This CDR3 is CASKGTPNTEAFF. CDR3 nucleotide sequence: TGTGCCAGTAAGGGGACACCGAACACTGAAGCTTTCTTT.

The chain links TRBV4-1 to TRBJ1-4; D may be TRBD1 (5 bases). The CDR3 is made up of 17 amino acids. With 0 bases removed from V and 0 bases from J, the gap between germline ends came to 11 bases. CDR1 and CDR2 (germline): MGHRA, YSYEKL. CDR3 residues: CASSQEVARATNEKLFF. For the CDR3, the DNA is TGCGCCAGCAGCCAAGAGGTAGCCAGGGCAACTAATGAAAAACTGTTTTTT.

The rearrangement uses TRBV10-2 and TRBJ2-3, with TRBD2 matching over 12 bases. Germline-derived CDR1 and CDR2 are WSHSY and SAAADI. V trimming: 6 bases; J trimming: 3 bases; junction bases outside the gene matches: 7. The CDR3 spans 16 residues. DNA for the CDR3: TGCGCCAGCAGCGAACCACTAGCGGGAGGAACAGATACGCAGTATTTT. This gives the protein CASSEPLAGGTDTQYF.

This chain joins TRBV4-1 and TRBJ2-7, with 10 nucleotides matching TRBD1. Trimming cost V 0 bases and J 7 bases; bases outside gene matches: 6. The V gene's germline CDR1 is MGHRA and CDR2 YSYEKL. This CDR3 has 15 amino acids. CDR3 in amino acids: CASSQDGGQGREQYF. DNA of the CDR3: TGCGCCAGCAGCCAAGATGGGGGACAGGGGAGGGAGCAGTACTTC.

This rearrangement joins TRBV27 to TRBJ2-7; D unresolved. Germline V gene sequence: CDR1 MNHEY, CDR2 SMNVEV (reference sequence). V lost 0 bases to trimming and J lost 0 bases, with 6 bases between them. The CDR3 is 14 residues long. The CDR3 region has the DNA TGTGCCAGCAGTTTATCGACGGGCTCCTACGAGCAGTACTTC. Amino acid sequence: CASSLSTGSYEQYF.

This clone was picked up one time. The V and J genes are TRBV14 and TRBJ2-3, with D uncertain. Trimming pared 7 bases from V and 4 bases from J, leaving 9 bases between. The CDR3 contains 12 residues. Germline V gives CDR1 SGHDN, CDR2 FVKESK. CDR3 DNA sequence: TGTGCCAGCAATCAATACTCAGATACGCAGTATTTT. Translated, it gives CASNQYSDTQYF.

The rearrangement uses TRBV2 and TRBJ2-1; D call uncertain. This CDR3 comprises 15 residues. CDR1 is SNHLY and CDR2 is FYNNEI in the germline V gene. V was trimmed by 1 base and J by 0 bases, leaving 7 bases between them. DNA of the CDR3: TGTGCCAGCAGTGAAGGCCAGAGCTCCTACAATGAGCAGTTCTTC. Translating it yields CASSEGQSSYNEQFF.

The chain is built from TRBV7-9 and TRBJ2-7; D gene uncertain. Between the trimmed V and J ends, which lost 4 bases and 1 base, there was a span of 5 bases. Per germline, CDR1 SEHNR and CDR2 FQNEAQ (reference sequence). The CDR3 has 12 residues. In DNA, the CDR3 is TGTGCCAGCAGCTCTACTTCCTACGAGCAGTACTTC. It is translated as CASSSTSYEQYF.

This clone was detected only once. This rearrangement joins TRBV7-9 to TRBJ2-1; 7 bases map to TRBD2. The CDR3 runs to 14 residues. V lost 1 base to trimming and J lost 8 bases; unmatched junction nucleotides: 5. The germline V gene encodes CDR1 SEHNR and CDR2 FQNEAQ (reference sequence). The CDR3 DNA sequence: TGTGCCAGCAGCTTAGGGGGACTAATGTATGAGCAGTTCTTC. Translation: CASSLGGLMYEQFF. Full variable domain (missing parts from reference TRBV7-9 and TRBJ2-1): DTGVSQNPRHKITKRGQNVTFRCDPISEHNRLYWYRQTLGQGPEFLTYFQNEAQLEKSRLLSDRFSAERPKGSFSTLEIQRTEQGDSAMYLCASSLGGLMYEQFFGPGTRLTVL.